A single sample is the source of the 16 T cell receptor beta chains below, sequenced in a study of T cell clonality in common variable immunodeficiency. Using immunoSEQ multiplex PCR, the repertoire was profiled, and TCRdb retains in-frame clones only, with some absent. Singletons are absent from the sample, which has tens of thousands of clones. Sequenced: peripheral blood mononuclear cells. The receptors originated from a person between 18 and 70 years old in good health.

This clone was seen many times. The read comes to an end 3 residues before the CDR3 does, leaving the germline J gene to fill in the end. The chain combines TRBV3-1 (or the pseudogene TRBV3-2) with TRBJ1-1; a weak D match, TRBD1 (5 bases). Trimming pared 5 bases from V and 4 bases from J, leaving 14 bases between. This CDR3 has 14 amino acids. Germline loops: CDR1 LGHDT, CDR2 YNNKEL (reference sequence). Incomplete CDR3 DNA: TGTGCCAGCAGCGATGCCCGGGACTTCACTGAA. It yields the protein CASSDARDFTE. The entire CDR3 sequence reads CASSDARDFTEAFF.

This clone showed up many times. The CDR3 end falls 3 residues outside the read, so it is completed with the germline J gene. Other DNA variants within this sample encode the same CDR3. The genes are TRBV7-3 and TRBJ2-3; 13 positions match TRBD2. Germline V gene data show CDR1 as SGHTA and CDR2 as FQGTGA. Trimming took 2 bases from V and 1 from J; bases not matched to a gene: 0. The CDR3 sequence is 16 residues long. The sequenced CDR3 bases are TGTGCCAGCAGCTTAGGACTAGCGGGGGGCACAGATACG. It specifies CASSLGLAGGTDT. The entire CDR3 protein reads CASSLGLAGGTDTQYF.

This clone came up many times. Read data end 3 residues before the CDR3 end; the end is taken from the germline J gene. J is TRBJ2-5 and V is TRBV19; 7 nucleotides match TRBD1. Germline CDR1 LNHDA, CDR2 SQIVND (reference sequence). The trim removed 5 bases at V and 7 bases at J, leaving 16 bases unmatched. The CDR3 totals 16 residues. CDR3 in amino acids: CASSATQGPVFGTQYF. The DNA read from the CDR3 is TGTGCCAGTAGTGCTACACAGGGGCCCGTTTTCGGGACC.

Ten or more counts support this clone. The read gets to within 3 residues of the CDR3 end, and the germline J gene fills in the rest. This chain uses TRBV5-4 with TRBJ1-1; D is unclear. The length of the CDR3 is 14 residues. Between the trimmed V and J ends, which lost 0 bases and 5 bases, there was a span of 11 bases. The V gene's germline CDR1 is SGHNT and CDR2 YYREEE (reference sequence). The DNA read from the CDR3 is TGTGCCAGCAGCTTGGTCGCGGGTCGAACTGAA. Protein product: CASSLVAGRTE. The full CDR3 is CASSLVAGRTEAFF.

This clone was observed many times. The CDR3 end is not reached by the read, which stops 3 residues before it; the germline J gene fills it in. The chain links TRBV12-3 or TRBV12-4 to TRBJ1-2, with 11 bases identical to TRBD1. The CDR3 covers 17 residues. V lost 6 bases, J lost 4 bases, and 13 bases stayed unmatched. The part of the CDR3 DNA that was read is TGTGCCAGCAGCTCACCGGGACAGGGGGACCCCCCCTATGGC. Its protein product is CASSSPGQGDPPYG. The whole CDR3 region reads CASSSPGQGDPPYGYTF.

In this sample, this clone turned up many times. The sequenced fragment ends 3 residues before the CDR3 boundary, so the rest is inferred from the germline J gene. This rearrangement joins TRBV20-1 to TRBJ2-7, with 8 bases matching TRBD1. V lost 4 bases, J lost 3 bases, and 11 bases stayed unmatched. Looked up from germline, CDR1 is DFQATT and CDR2 is SNEGSKA (reference sequence). The length of the CDR3 is 15 residues. This chain's CDR3 is CSAIHSGGSYYEQYF. CDR3 DNA, as far as it was read: TGCAGTGCTATCCACTCAGGGGGCTCTTACTACGAG.

Many counts were recorded for this clone. The read ends 3 residues early relative to the CDR3; the germline J gene fills the gap. This chain joins TRBV10-3 and TRBJ2-1; D might be TRBD2 (7 bases). The V gene's germline CDR1 is ENHRY and CDR2 SYGVKD. The CDR3 runs to 18 residues. Trimming left V 9 bases short and J 2 bases short, with 26 bases between. CDR3 protein: CAIGRGGGGWRTYNEQFF. Incomplete CDR3 DNA: TGTGCCATTGGACGGGGCGGGGGCGGCTGGCGGACCTACAATGAG.

This clone has a count of ten or more. The read ends 3 residues shy of where the CDR3 ends; the end is completed using the germline J gene. The chain joins TRBV12-5 to TRBJ2-7; the match to TRBD2 covers 7 bases. The germline V gene encodes CDR1 LGHNT and CDR2 FRNRAP. V lost 2 bases, J lost 3 bases, and 4 bases stayed unmatched. This CDR3 is built from 14 residues. CDR3 protein: CASGLRGEGYEQYF. The covered CDR3 bases are TGTGCTAGTGGTTTGCGGGGGGAGGGCTACGAG. Full variable domain (remainder filled in from reference TRBV12-5 and TRBJ2-7): DARVTQTPRHKVTEMGQEVTMRCQPILGHNTVFWYRQTMMQGLELLAYFRNRAPLDDSGMPKDRFSAEMPDATLATLKIQPSEPRDSAVYFCASGLRGEGYEQYFGPGTRLTVT.

This clone was counted at least ten times. The CDR3 end falls 3 residues outside the read, so it is completed with the germline J gene. The chain links TRBV30 to TRBJ1-1, with unresolved D. The V gene's germline CDR1 is GTSNPN and CDR2 SVGIG (reference sequence). V was trimmed by 4 bases and J by 1 base, leaving 10 bases between them. The CDR3 has 13 residues. The sequenced part of the CDR3 DNA is TGTGCCTGGAAGAGTATCAGGAACACTGAA. Translated: CAWKSIRNTE. The full-length CDR3 reads as CAWKSIRNTEAFF.

This clone was observed at least ten times. The read ends 3 residues early relative to the CDR3; the germline J gene fills the gap. The rearrangement joins TRBV4-1 to TRBJ2-3; 8 bases match TRBD2. The CDR3 sequence is 15 residues long. V shed 1 base and J 7 bases; nucleotides not matched to a gene: 7. Germline-derived CDR1 and CDR2 are MGHRA and YSYEKL. The CDR3 bases that were read are TGCGCCAGCAGCCAAGCAGGCACTAGCGGATATACG. It codes for CASSQAGTSGYT. In full, the CDR3 reads CASSQAGTSGYTQYF.

At least ten counts were recorded for this clone. The read is 3 residues too short to cover the CDR3 end, so that end is filled in from the germline J gene. The rearrangement joins TRBV29-1 to TRBJ2-3; TRBD2 matches at 9 bases. Per the germline V gene, CDR1 is SQVTM and CDR2 is ANQGSEA. J lost 5 bases, V lost 7 bases, and 7 bases had no gene match. This CDR3 contains 13 residues. CDR3 protein: CSDRSGRIDTQYF. CDR3 DNA, as far as it was read: TGCAGCGATCGTAGCGGGAGAATAGATACG.

This clone was detected many times. The CDR3 extends 3 residues past the end of the read, so its final part is completed from the germline J gene. The rearrangement links TRBV7-9 to TRBJ1-4; the D gene is possibly TRBD1 (5 bases). The V end was cut by 5 bases, the J end by 1 base, with 8 bases between. Germline V gene sequence: CDR1 SEHNR, CDR2 FQNEAQ (reference sequence). The CDR3 contains 14 residues. CDR3 DNA (partial): TGTGCCAGCAGCCCGGGGGTAACTAATGAAAAA. Amino acids: CASSPGVTNEK. The whole CDR3 is CASSPGVTNEKLFF.

CDR3 bases read: TGTGCCAGCAGCTTAGCCTCAGGAAAATCCTACGAG. This translates into CASSLASGKSYE. The whole CDR3 sequence reads CASSLASGKSYEQYF. The genes are TRBV7-9 and TRBJ2-7, with no clear D. Read sequence stops 3 residues before the CDR3 end, and the germline J gene provides the missing end. The V gene lost 0 bases and the J gene lost 1 base, with 10 bases spanning the gap. This CDR3 spans 15 amino acids. Germline assignment: CDR1 SEHNR and CDR2 FQNEAQ (reference sequence).

This clone has ten or more counts. The CDR3 is cut off 3 residues early in the read; its end comes from the germline J gene. The rearrangement links TRBV18 to TRBJ2-1, with D possibly being TRBD1 (6 bases). The CDR3 length is 16 residues. CDR1 and CDR2 (germline): KGHSH, LQKENI. V lost 4 bases to trimming and J lost 7 bases, with 20 bases between them. The chain's CDR3 is CASSQGQPRVANEQFF. The DNA read from the CDR3 is TGTGCCAGCTCACAAGGACAGCCAAGGGTAGCAAATGAG.

This clone was counted at least ten times. Coverage ceases 3 residues before the CDR3 finishes, and the germline J gene fills in the end. The chain combines TRBV20-1 with TRBJ2-1, with 9 positions matching TRBD2. The CDR3 has 15 amino acids. The V and J ends lost 5 bases and 9 bases, in that order; junction bases with no gene match: 14. The germline V gene has CDR1 DFQATT and CDR2 SNEGSKA (reference sequence). CDR3 DNA (partial): TGCAGTGCTCGAGCCATAGCGGGAGAAGTGGGTGAG. It specifies CSARAIAGEVGE. The CDR3 in full is CSARAIAGEVGEQFF.

This clone was counted at least ten times. The CDR3 end lies 3 residues beyond the end of the read and is filled in from the germline J gene. The chain uses TRBV20-1 and TRBJ2-7; 10 nucleotides agree with TRBD1. This CDR3 spans 13 amino acids. Germline CDR1 DFQATT, CDR2 SNEGSKA (reference sequence). Trimming took 5 bases from V and 1 from J; bases not matched to a gene: 2. CDR3 DNA (partial): TGCAGTGCTCGGACAGGGGGTTCCTACGAG. Its protein product is CSARTGGSYE. The whole CDR3 protein is CSARTGGSYEQYF.